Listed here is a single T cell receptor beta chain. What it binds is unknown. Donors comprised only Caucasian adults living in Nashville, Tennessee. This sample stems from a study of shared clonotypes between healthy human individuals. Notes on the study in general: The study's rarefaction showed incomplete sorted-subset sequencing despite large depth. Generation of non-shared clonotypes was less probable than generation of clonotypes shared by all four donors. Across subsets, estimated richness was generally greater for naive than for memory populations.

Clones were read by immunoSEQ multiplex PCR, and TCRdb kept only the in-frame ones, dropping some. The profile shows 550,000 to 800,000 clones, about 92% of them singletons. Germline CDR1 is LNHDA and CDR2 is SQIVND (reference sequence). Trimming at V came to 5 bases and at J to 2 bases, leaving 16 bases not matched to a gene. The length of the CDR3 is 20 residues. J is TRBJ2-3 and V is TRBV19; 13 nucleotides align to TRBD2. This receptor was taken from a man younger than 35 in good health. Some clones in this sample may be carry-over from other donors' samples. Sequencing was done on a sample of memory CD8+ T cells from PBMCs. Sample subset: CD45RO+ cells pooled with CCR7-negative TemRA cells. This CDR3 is CASSLPTSGRATVFTDTQYF. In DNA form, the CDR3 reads TGTGCCAGTAGTCTCCCAACTAGCGGGAGGGCCACAGTCTTCACAGATACGCAGTATTTT. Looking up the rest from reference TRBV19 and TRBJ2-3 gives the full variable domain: DGGITQSPKYLFRKEGQNVTLSCEQNLNHDAMYWYRQDPGQGLRLIYYSQIVNDFQKGDIAEGYSVSREKKESFPLTVTSAQKNPTAFYLCASSLPTSGRATVFTDTQYFGPGTRLTVL.